The present entry profiles one TCR beta chain with its context. Antigen unknown. This specimen comes from a study of blood T cells in healthy people across ages. Study-wide background: About one barcoded beta molecule was captured per two T cells (by template switching). Study-level results: Per million T cells, TCR beta diversity dropped roughly linearly as age increased.

CDR1 and CDR2 (germline): SGDLS, YYNGEE. V gave up 2 bases and J gave up 4 bases; unmatched junction bases: 5. The CDR3 consists of 15 residues. Extraction of total RNA produced a minimum of 5.5 micrograms from each sample. It was with a sample-barcoded 5' primer and a J-beta primer mix that a second PCR of roughly 6 to 12 cycles was run. A 12-random-nucleotide template-switch adaptor tagged each cDNA molecule. Using its own MiXCR run on the 5' RACE reads, TCRdb lists one record per CDR3 protein. The sample records about 2 million distinct CDR3 sequences, around 48% being singletons. The clonotype was recovered from a woman in her forties in good health. Sequenced sample: blood. The chain joins TRBV9 to TRBJ2-5, with 10 bases matching TRBD2. This CDR3 is CASSVGAGGRETQYF. CDR3 DNA sequence: TGTGCCAGCAGCGTTGGAGCGGGGGGGCGAGAGACCCAGTACTTC.